A single sample gave rise to the 29 T cell receptor beta chains below, sequenced in a study of OX40 agonist ivuxolimab in advanced cancers. The method was immunoSEQ multiplex PCR; TCRdb's version includes in-frame clones alone and lacks a portion of them. This sample has 80,000 or so clones, with roughly 84% found just once. The source material was CD4+ or CD8+ T cells sorted from blood, sampled in a trial of the OX40 agonist ivuxolimab. These receptors were obtained from an adult with an advanced solid tumor such as melanoma, head and neck, liver or kidney cancer.

V is TRBV18 and J is TRBJ1-1; 11 bases match TRBD1. Germline V CDR1 and CDR2: KGHSH, LQKENI. J was trimmed by 1 base and V by 5 bases; bases with no gene match: 9. This CDR3 is 17 amino acids long. For the CDR3, the DNA is TGTGCCAGCTCATTGATGGCCGGGACAGGGGGGAACACTGAAGCTTTCTTT. Translation: CASSLMAGTGGNTEAFF.

V and J are TRBV28 and TRBJ1-4, with D uncertain. V lost 3 bases and J lost 5, with 16 bases in between. The CDR3 has 16 amino acids. Germline V lookup: CDR1 MDHEN, CDR2 SYDVKM. The CDR3 DNA reads as TGTGCCAGCAGTTTCCACGGACCGGGAGAGAATGAAAAACTGTTTTTT. Its protein product is CASSFHGPGENEKLFF.

The gene calls are TRBV7-6 and TRBJ1-1; weak D call: TRBD1 (6 bases). The CDR3 has 14 amino acids. CDR1 and CDR2 (germline): SGHVS, FNYEAQ. Trimming took 1 base from V and 6 from J, leaving 12 bases between them. CDR3 protein: CASSLVGAGAEAFF. The CDR3 DNA sequence: TGTGCCAGCAGCTTAGTTGGGGCAGGGGCTGAAGCTTTCTTT.

J is TRBJ1-1 and V is TRBV6-9; the D is unclear. Per the germline V gene, CDR1 is MNHGY and CDR2 is SVAAGI. The V end was cut by 6 bases, the J end by 0 bases, with 11 bases between. The CDR3 totals 14 residues. The CDR3 is CASRHAVMNTEAFF. The CDR3 DNA is TGTGCCAGCAGACATGCGGTCATGAACACTGAAGCTTTCTTT.

The chain joins TRBV18 to TRBJ1-5; TRBD1 matches at 9 bases. Germline-derived CDR1 and CDR2 are KGHSH and LQKENI. Unmatched junction bases numbered 12, after V lost 5 bases and J lost 4 bases. The CDR3 consists of 17 residues. The CDR3 DNA is TGTGCCAGCTCAATAAGTCCCGGGACAGGGATTAATCAGCCCCAGCATTTT. Translated: CASSISPGTGINQPQHF.

Comment on this clone: The junction and the germline gene differ at one end; a read error may be behind it. The chain recombines TRBV7-7 with TRBJ2-4; weak D call: TRBD2 (6 bases). Per germline, CDR1 SSHAT and CDR2 FNYEAQ (reference sequence). The CDR3 has 15 amino acids. CDR3 bases: TGTGCTAGCAGGAAAGGGACTTTAGCCAAAAACATTCAGTACTTC. Its translation is CASRKGTLAKNIQYF.

The chain combines TRBV18 with TRBJ1-2, with no clear D. Trimming pared 5 bases from V and 8 bases from J, leaving 12 bases between. CDR1 KGHSH and CDR2 LQKENI come from the germline V gene. There are 12 residues in the CDR3. Here the CDR3 DNA reads TGTGCCAGCTCAGGGTTTGTTCCGGGCTACACCTTC. This encodes CASSGFVPGYTF.

This chain links TRBV7-2 with TRBJ2-7, with TRBD1 identical over 8 bases. This CDR3 region has 15 residues. J lost 2 bases, V lost 5 bases, and 8 bases had no gene match. CDR1 and CDR2 from the germline V gene are SGHTA and FQGNSA. DNA of the CDR3: TGTGCCAGCAGCACCCGTGGGACAGGAGCCTACGAGCAGTACTTC. Translation: CASSTRGTGAYEQYF.

This clone has at least ten counts. Other DNA sequences in the sample encode the same CDR3. V usage is TRBV6-5 and J usage is TRBJ1-5; no reliable D call. Germline values: CDR1 MNHEY, CDR2 SVGAGI. V was pared by 2 bases and J by 7 bases, with 9 bases between. There are 13 residues in the CDR3. CDR3 sequence (DNA): TGTGCCAGCAGTTACGATGGGCGGCAGCCCCAGCATTTT. It translates to CASSYDGRQPQHF.

The rearrangement links TRBV10-3 to TRBJ2-1, with TRBD1 as a possible D gene (5 bases). This CDR3 contains 17 residues. With 3 bases removed from V and 9 bases from J, the gap between germline ends came to 24 bases. The germline CDR1 and CDR2 sequences are ENHRY and SYGVKD. The CDR3 DNA reads as TGTGCCATCAGTGATATGCTGGTCAGGACAAGTGCTTTTGAGCAGTTCTTC. It encodes CAISDMLVRTSAFEQFF.

The chain links TRBV7-2 to TRBJ1-1, with TRBD1 as a possible D gene (5 bases). Trimming removed 4 bases from V and 7 bases from J, with 10 bases in between. The CDR3 runs to 12 residues. Germline-derived CDR1 and CDR2 are SGHTA and FQGNSA. In nucleotides, the CDR3 is TGTGCCAGCAGCTACGGTGGGGGTGAAGCTTTCTTT. It codes for CASSYGGGEAFF.

The rearrangement links TRBV7-9 to TRBJ1-2, with 8 bases fitting TRBD1. This CDR3 is 18 amino acids long. Germline V gene sequence: CDR1 SEHNR, CDR2 FQNEAQ (reference sequence). Trimming at V came to 5 bases and at J to 0 bases, leaving 14 bases not matched to a gene. CDR3 region: CASSQGNLGQVTNYGYTF. CDR3 nucleotides: TGTGCCAGCAGCCAAGGGAACCTGGGACAGGTGACTAACTATGGCTACACCTTC.

This chain connects TRBV19 to TRBJ2-2; TRBD1 agrees at 7 bases. CDR1 and CDR2 from the germline V gene are LNHDA and SQIVND (reference sequence). The CDR3 has 15 amino acids. The junction had 5 bases not matched to a gene; V was cut back by 6 bases and J by 1 base. CDR3 loop: CASRTNRGNTGELFF. DNA of the CDR3: TGTGCCAGTAGAACCAACAGGGGGAACACCGGGGAGCTGTTTTTT.

This clone appeared once. The rearrangement uses TRBV29-1 and TRBJ2-5, with 11 nucleotides matching TRBD2. The CDR3 consists of 14 residues. The junction had 5 bases not matched to a gene; V was cut back by 6 bases and J by 2 bases. Per germline, CDR1 SQVTM and CDR2 ANQGSEA. The CDR3 nucleotides read TGCAGCGTGGACGGGACTAGCGGACAAGAGACCCAGTACTTC. Encoded protein: CSVDGTSGQETQYF.

The chain uses TRBV7-8 and TRBJ2-7; D might be TRBD2 (5 bases). Trimming took off 5 bases at V and 6 bases at J, with 14 bases between the two ends. The CDR3 length is 13 residues. Per the germline V gene, CDR1 is SGHVS and CDR2 is FQNEAQ. The CDR3 loop is CASSRDGEGEQYF. CDR3 in DNA: TGTGCCAGCAGCCGAGACGGGGAAGGCGAGCAGTACTTC. The full variable domain, its missing parts supplied by reference TRBV7-8 and TRBJ2-7, is GAGVSQSPRYKVAKRGQDVALRCDPISGHVSLFWYQQALGQGPEFLTYFQNEAQLDKSGLPSDRFFAERPEGSVSTLKIQRTQQEDSAVYLCASSRDGEGEQYFGPGTRLTVT.

The chain links TRBV5-5 to TRBJ1-2; 12 bases are shared with TRBD1. The CDR3 sequence is 15 residues long. Germline CDR1 reads SGHKS; CDR2 reads YYEKEE (reference sequence). The V and J ends lost 3 bases and 4 bases, in that order; junction bases with no gene match: 4. In DNA form, the CDR3 reads TGTGCCAGCAGCTCCGGGACAGGGGGCGGCTATGGCTACACCTTC. Its protein product is CASSSGTGGGYGYTF.

J is TRBJ2-1 and V is TRBV9, with TRBD2 matching 10 bases. The length of the CDR3 is 15 residues. V was pared by 3 bases and J by 4 bases, with 4 bases of the junction left unmatched. Germline CDR1 reads SGDLS; CDR2 reads YYNGEE. CDR3 coding DNA: TGTGCCAGCAGCGGAGGACTAGCGGAGTACAATGAGCAGTTCTTC. This sequence encodes CASSGGLAEYNEQFF.

The V gene is TRBV7-2, the J gene TRBJ1-3, with D unclear. The ends were cut back, 5 bases at V and 0 bases at J, with 14 bases in the middle. CDR3 length: 16 residues. Germline CDR1 and CDR2: SGHTA and FQGNSA. CDR3 loop: CASSQFRGTSGNTIYF. The CDR3 DNA reads as TGTGCCAGCAGCCAATTCAGAGGAACCTCTGGAAACACCATATATTTT.

The chain is built from TRBV2 and TRBJ2-2; 8 nucleotides match TRBD2. The V and J ends lost 3 bases and 5 bases, in that order; junction bases with no gene match: 5. The germline V gene has CDR1 SNHLY and CDR2 FYNNEI. The CDR3 is made up of 15 amino acids. CDR3 nucleotide sequence: TGTGCCAGCAGTGACCATCCTAGCGGGACCGGGGAGCTGTTTTTT. As protein: CASSDHPSGTGELFF.

The chain uses TRBV5-5 and TRBJ2-1; 9 bases agree with TRBD2. Germline CDR1 is SGHKS and CDR2 is YYEKEE (reference sequence). CDR3 length equals 15 residues. The V gene end was trimmed by 1 base and the J gene end by 8 bases; junction bases not matched to a gene: 7. CDR3 sequence (DNA): TGTGCCAGCAGCTTGTCTAGCGGGGAGTTCCATGAGCAGTTCTTC. Translating it yields CASSLSSGEFHEQFF.

The chain links TRBV28 to TRBJ1-2; D is unclear. Trimming took 6 bases from V and 5 from J, leaving 10 bases between them. The CDR3 runs 12 residues. Looked up from germline, CDR1 is MDHEN and CDR2 is SYDVKM. The CDR3 is CASRPNLYGYTF. The CDR3 DNA is TGTGCCAGCAGGCCCAATTTATATGGCTACACCTTC.

Regarding this clone: A junction boundary mismatches the germline segment, possibly from a read error. CDR3 loop: CASSLDGLNTEAFF. The CDR3, as DNA: TGTGCCAGCAGTTTAGACGGATTGAACACTGAAGCTTTCTTT. This chain links TRBV7-8 with TRBJ1-1; D not certain. The CDR3 is made up of 14 amino acids. Germline values: CDR1 SGHVS, CDR2 FQNEAQ. Variable domain in full (rest from reference TRBV7-8 and TRBJ1-1): GAGVSQSPRYKVAKRGQDVALRCDPISGHVSLFWYQQALGQGPEFLTYFQNEAQLDKSGLPSDRFFAERPEGSVSTLKIQRTQQEDSAVYLCASSLDGLNTEAFFGQGTRLTVV.

This clone was seen once. The chain couples TRBV7-9 to TRBJ2-1, with a tentative D call TRBD2 (6 bases). The CDR3 length is 14 residues. CDR1 and CDR2 (germline): SEHNR, FQNEAQ (reference sequence). Trimming cost V 3 bases and J 15 bases, with 21 bases left between them. The CDR3 loop is CASSFWPYSGAPFF. The CDR3 bases are TGTGCCAGCAGCTTTTGGCCCTATAGCGGAGCCCCGTTCTTC.

This clone appeared a single time. V and J are TRBV15 and TRBJ2-3; D may be TRBD1 (7 bases). CDR1 and CDR2 from the germline V gene are LNHNV and YYDKDF (reference sequence). The CDR3 sequence is 16 residues long. V lost 2 bases and J lost 5, with 17 bases in between. CDR3 in amino acids: CATSRTRTGGRDTQYF. CDR3 nucleotides: TGTGCCACCAGCAGAACTCGGACAGGAGGGAGAGATACGCAGTATTTT.

The chain combines TRBV10-2 with TRBJ2-6; D gene ambiguous. The CDR3 runs to 16 residues. The V end was cut by 3 bases, the J end by 2 bases, with 11 bases between. Germline CDR1 is WSHSY and CDR2 is SAAADI. As DNA, the CDR3 is TGCGCCAGCAGTGACACCGGAGTGCCTGGGGCCAACGTCCTGACTTTC. Residues: CASSDTGVPGANVLTF.

The rearrangement links TRBV4-3 to TRBJ1-5; 7 bases align to TRBD1. V dropped 2 bases and J dropped 7; count of bases not matched to a gene: 8. From germline, CDR1 is LGHNA and CDR2 YSLEER. This CDR3 has 15 amino acids. The DNA of the CDR3 is TGCGCCAGCAGCCAATACAGGGGCTCGGGGCAGCCCCAGCATTTT. It translates to CASSQYRGSGQPQHF.

The rearrangement joins TRBV6-6 to TRBJ1-5; TRBD1 matches 8 bases. This CDR3 has 16 residues. V shed 3 bases and J 2 bases; nucleotides not matched to a gene: 6. Looked up from germline, CDR1 is MNHNY and CDR2 is SVGAGI (reference sequence). CDR3: CASSYEKDRGNQPQHF. The CDR3 nucleotides read TGTGCCAGCAGTTATGAAAAGGACAGGGGCAATCAGCCCCAGCATTTT.

The chain links TRBV2 to TRBJ1-3, with D possibly TRBD1 on 6 matching bases. Germline V CDR1 and CDR2: SNHLY, FYNNEI. This CDR3 has 12 residues. V was cut by 2 bases and J by 7 bases, with 6 bases left in between. CDR3 protein: CASSETGNTIYF. CDR3 bases: TGTGCCAGCAGTGAAACAGGGAACACCATATATTTT.

This chain links TRBV9 with TRBJ2-5; D uncertain. The CDR3 has 14 residues. The germline V gene has CDR1 SGDLS and CDR2 YYNGEE. V lost 1 base and J 3 bases, leaving 10 bases between the germline ends. In DNA form, the CDR3 reads TGTGCCAGCAGCGTACACGCTAGGGAAGAGACCCAGTACTTC. Translation gives CASSVHAREETQYF.